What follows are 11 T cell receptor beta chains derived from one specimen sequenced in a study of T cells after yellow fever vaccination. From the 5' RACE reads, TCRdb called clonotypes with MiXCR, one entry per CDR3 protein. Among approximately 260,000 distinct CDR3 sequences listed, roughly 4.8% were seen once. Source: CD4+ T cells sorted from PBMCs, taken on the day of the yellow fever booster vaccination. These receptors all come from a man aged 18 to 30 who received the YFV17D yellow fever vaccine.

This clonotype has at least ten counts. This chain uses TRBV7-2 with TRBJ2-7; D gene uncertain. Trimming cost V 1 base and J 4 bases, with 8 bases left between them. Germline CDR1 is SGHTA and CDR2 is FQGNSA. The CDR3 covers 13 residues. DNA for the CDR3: TGTGCCAGCAGCTTAGGCACAGCTTACGAGCAGTACGTC. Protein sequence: CASSLGTAYEQYV.

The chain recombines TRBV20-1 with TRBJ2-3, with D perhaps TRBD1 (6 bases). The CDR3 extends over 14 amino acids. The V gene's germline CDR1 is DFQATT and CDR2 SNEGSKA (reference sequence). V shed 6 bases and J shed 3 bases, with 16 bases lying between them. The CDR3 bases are TGCAGTGCAAACCTAGAGGGGGTAACAGATACGCAGTATTTT. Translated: CSANLEGVTDTQYF.

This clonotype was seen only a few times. CDR3 DNA sequence: TGTGCCAGCAGCTTAAGGCCGCCAGGACGGGCACTGGGGACCCAGTACTTC. It specifies CASSLRPPGRALGTQYF. V and J are TRBV7-8 and TRBJ2-5; D remains ambiguous. Germline assignment: CDR1 SGHVS and CDR2 FQNEAQ. The CDR3 is 17 residues long. V was trimmed by 2 bases and J by 7 bases, leaving 23 bases between them.

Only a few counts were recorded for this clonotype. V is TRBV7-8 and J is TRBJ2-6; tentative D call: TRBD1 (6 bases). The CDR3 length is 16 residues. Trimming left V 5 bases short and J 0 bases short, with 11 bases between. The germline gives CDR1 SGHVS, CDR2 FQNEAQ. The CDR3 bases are TGTGCCAGCAGCGTTCAGGGGAACTCTGGGGCCAACGTCCTGACTTTC. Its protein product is CASSVQGNSGANVLTF.

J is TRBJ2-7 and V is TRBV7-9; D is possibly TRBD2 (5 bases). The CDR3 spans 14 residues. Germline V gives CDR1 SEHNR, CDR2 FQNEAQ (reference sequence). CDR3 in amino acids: CATDVGVYSYEQYF. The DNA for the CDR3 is TGTGCTACCGACGTCGGGGTCTACTCCTACGAGCAGTACTTC.

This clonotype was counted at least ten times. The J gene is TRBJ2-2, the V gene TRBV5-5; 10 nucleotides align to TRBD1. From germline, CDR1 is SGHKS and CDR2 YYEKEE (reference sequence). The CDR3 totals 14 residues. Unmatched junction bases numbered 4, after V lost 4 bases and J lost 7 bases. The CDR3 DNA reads TGTGCCAGCAGCCGACAGGGGGCTGGCGGGGAGCTGTTTTTT. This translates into CASSRQGAGGELFF.

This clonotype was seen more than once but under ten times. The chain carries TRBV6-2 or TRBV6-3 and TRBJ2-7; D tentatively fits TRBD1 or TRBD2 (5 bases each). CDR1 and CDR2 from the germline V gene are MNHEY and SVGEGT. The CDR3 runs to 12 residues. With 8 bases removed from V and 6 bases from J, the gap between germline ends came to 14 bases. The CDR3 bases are TGTGCCAGCGGAACGGGGCCGCGCGAGCAGTACTTC. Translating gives CASGTGPREQYF.

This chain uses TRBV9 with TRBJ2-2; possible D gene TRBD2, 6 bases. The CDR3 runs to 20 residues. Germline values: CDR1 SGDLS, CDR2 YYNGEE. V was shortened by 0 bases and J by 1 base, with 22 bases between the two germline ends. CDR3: CASSVEGPGRPGENTGELFF. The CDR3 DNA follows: TGTGCCAGCAGCGTAGAAGGGCCGGGACGTCCGGGGGAGAACACCGGGGAGCTGTTTTTT.

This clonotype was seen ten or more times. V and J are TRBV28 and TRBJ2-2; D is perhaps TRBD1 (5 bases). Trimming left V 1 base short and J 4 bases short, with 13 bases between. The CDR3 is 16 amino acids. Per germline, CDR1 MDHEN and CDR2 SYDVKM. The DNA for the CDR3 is TGTGCCAGCAGTTTATACCCGCAGGGAAGCACCGGGGAGCTGTTTTTT. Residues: CASSLYPQGSTGELFF. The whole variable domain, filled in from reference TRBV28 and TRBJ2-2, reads DVKVTQSSRYLVKRTGEKVFLECVQDMDHENMFWYRQDPGLGLRLIYFSYDVKMKEKGDIPEGYSVSREKKERFSLILESASTNQTSMYLCASSLYPQGSTGELFFGEGSRLTVL.

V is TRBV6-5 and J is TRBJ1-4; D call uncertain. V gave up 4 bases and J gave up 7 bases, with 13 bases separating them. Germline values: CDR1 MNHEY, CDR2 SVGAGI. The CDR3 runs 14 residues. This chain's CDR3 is CASSSGWASEKLFF. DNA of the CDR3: TGTGCCAGCAGTTCGGGGTGGGCCAGTGAAAAACTGTTTTTT.

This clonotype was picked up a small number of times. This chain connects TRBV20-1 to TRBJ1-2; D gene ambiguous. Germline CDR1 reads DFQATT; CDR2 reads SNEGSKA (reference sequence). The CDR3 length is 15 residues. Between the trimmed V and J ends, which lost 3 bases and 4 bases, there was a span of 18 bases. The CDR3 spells CSASQASETVYGYTF. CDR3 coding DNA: TGCAGTGCTAGCCAAGCAAGTGAAACGGTCTATGGCTACACCTTC.